The sequence of this TCR beta chain was determined in a study of blood T cell repertoires in COVID-19 (dated by TCRdb to 2020 to 2021). With respect to the entire study: The collaborator samples originated in the United States, Italy and Spain and spanned the acute and convalescent phases of COVID-19. The sample metadata nearly always contained a de-identified subject ID, COVID-19 status, age in years and sex. The material from the prospective study consisted of cDNA or gDNA derived from T cells, B-cell-depleted T cells, or PBMCs. The repertoires were released in a freely available public database intended as a resource for research on the immune response to SARS-CoV-2. Deeply sampled blood TCRbeta repertoires from subjects exposed to, actively infected with, or recovered from COVID-19 were included in the dataset. HLA class I and class II types, where available, came from metadata supplied by the sample provider rather than from assay-based typing. The samples were drawn from the first 160 participants of the ongoing ImmuneRACE study and from some 1,300 subjects provided by 6 global collaborators.

V loses 0 bases, J loses 4 bases, and the germline ends lie 5 bases apart. The CDR3 runs 14 amino acids, cysteine and phenylalanine included. Left in the record is the CDR3 DNA by itself, 42 bases read in frame from the first base. The CDR1 and CDR2 encoded by the germline V gene are SGDLS and YYNGEE. General study outcomes and caveats: How much clinical and demographic metadata was included differed by source and by participant, and the metadata was provided uncurated.

Collaborating institutions collected whole blood in K2EDTA tubes following their own protocols. Collaborator samples were shipped for TCRbeta analysis as frozen whole blood, isolated PBMCs, or DNA extracted from either sample type. TCRbeta CDR3 regions were amplified from genomic DNA using the immunoSEQ Assay, a bias-controlled multiplex PCR. On the study's bioinformatics: The number of nucleated cells in each sample was estimated from the amplification of reference gene primers within the assay. To quantify the absolute abundance of each unique TCRbeta CDR3 rearrangement, sequence reads were collapsed and filtered. For each sample, productive Simpson clonality was calculated as the square root of Simpson's diversity index across productive rearrangements. The source is immuneACCESS, and TCRdb retained only in-frame sequences with V and J called. Part of the clones is not carried over; for the studies checked, unresolved V genes explain less than half of this, and the remainder is unexplained. V and J calls and clone size follow that table, whereas D and trimming were derived from the DNA. This sample gives tens of thousands of clones in total; roughly 76% of them show up just once. 4% to 5.5% of the sample is held by the ten biggest clonotypes.

Comments on this clone: What this receptor recognizes is not known. Within one base of it there is no much larger clone, and no base qualities were kept.

Sequencing was done on a sample of peripheral blood. Recombination connected TRBV9 to TRBJ1-6, with the D gene not clear enough to name. This TCR came from a woman aged 55-69 years with acute or convalescent COVID-19. The nucleotide sequence reads TGTGCCAGCAGCGTAGCATTGTATAATTCACCCCTCCACTTT. This codes for CASSVALYNSPLHF.